The rows below give T cell receptor beta chains drawn from one sample of a study of blood T cells in healthy people across ages. In TCRdb, the 5' RACE reads were re-called with MiXCR into one record per CDR3 protein. The data show 1.8 million or so distinct CDR3 sequences, with approximately 40% seen just once and 23% held by the top ten. The source material was blood. Receptors originate from a human donor in good health. CDR3s include the opening cysteine and the closing phenylalanine or tryptophan. A D gene is named only where the DNA matches it firmly. Only some rows state a clone size, as once, few, many or a class for expanded clones.

abundance,v_gene,j_gene,d_gene,CDR3nt,CDR3aa
NA,TRBV4-3,TRBJ2-7,NA,TGCGCCAGCAGCCAAGAAAAGGGGGTATCCTACGAGCAGTACTTC,CASSQEKGVSYEQYF
NA,TRBV29-1,TRBJ1-2,TRBD1,TGCAGCGTTCCTGGGACAGGGGCTGGCTACACCTTC,CSVPGTGAGYTF
few,TRBV15,TRBJ2-5,NA,TGTGCCACCAGCAGGGTCTTGGAGGTTTGGGAGACCCAGTACTTC,CATSRVLEVWETQYF
NA,TRBV29-1,TRBJ2-5,NA,TGCAGCGTCATTGAGAATGTGGAGACCCAGTACTTC,CSVIENVETQYF
NA,TRBV15,TRBJ2-3,NA,TGTGCCACCAGCGGGGGGTCCATCCAGGCAGATACGCAGTATTTT,CATSGGSIQADTQYF
few,TRBV9,TRBJ2-7,NA,TGTGCCAGCAACCCAAGGGGGGGAACCTACGAGCAGTACTTC,CASNPRGGTYEQYF
few,TRBV6-2/TRBV6-3,TRBJ1-6,NA,TGTGCCAGCAGTTACTCGGTCGACTCAGCCCTCCACTTT,CASSYSVDSALHF
NA,TRBV11-3,TRBJ2-3,NA,TGTGCCAGCAGCTTCTCGGGGTGGGGCAGACCAAGTGGAGATACGCAGTATTTT,CASSFSGWGRPSGDTQYF
few,TRBV20-1,TRBJ2-3,TRBD2,TGCAGTGCTCCTCTTACGGGGGGGTTTACAGATACGCAGTATTTT,CSAPLTGGFTDTQYF
NA,TRBV7-2,TRBJ2-5,NA,TGTGCCAGCAGCCGGGCATGGGGAGAGACCCAGTACTTC,CASSRAWGETQYF
NA,TRBV12-3/TRBV12-4,TRBJ2-7,TRBD2,TGTACCAGTGAACTAGCGGGGTCCTACGAGCAGTACTTC,CTSELAGSYEQYF